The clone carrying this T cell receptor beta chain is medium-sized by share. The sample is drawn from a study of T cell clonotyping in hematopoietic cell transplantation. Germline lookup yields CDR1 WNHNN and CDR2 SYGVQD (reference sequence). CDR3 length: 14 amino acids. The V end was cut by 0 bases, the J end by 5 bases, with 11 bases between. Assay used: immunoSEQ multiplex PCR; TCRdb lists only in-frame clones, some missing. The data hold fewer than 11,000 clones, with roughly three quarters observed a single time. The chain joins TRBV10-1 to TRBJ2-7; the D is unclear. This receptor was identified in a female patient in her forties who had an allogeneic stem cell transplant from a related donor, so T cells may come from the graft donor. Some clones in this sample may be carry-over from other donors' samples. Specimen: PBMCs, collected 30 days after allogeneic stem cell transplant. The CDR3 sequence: CASSESGPLNEQYF. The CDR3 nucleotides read TGCGCCAGCAGTGAGTCAGGGCCCCTCAACGAGCAGTACTTC.